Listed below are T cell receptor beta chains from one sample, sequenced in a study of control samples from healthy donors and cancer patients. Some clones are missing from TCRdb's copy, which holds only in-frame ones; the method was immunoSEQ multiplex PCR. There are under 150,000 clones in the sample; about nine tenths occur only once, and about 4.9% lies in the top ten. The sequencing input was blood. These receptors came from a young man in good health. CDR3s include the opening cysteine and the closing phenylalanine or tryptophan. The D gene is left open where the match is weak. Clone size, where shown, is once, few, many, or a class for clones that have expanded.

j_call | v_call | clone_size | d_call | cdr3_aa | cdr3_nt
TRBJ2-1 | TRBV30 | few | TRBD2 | CAWNRLAASLNEQFF | TGTGCCTGGAACCGACTAGCGGCGTCGTTGAATGAGCAGTTCTTC
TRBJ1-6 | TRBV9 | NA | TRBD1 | CASSGDGTGGSYNSPLHF | TGTGCCAGCAGCGGGGACGGGACAGGGGGCTCCTATAATTCACCCCTCCACTTT
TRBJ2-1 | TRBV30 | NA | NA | CAWKVGGGNEQFF | TGTGCCTGGAAGGTCGGGGGAGGAAATGAGCAGTTCTTC
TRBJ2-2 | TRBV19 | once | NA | CASKAQGRDGELFF | TGTGCCAGTAAGGCTCAGGGTAGGGACGGGGAGCTGTTTTTT
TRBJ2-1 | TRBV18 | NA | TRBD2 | CASSQTGGQGEQFF | TGTGCCAGCTCTCAAACGGGGGGGCAGGGTGAGCAGTTCTTC
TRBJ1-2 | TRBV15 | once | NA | CATSSGTTDIVGYTF | TGTGCCACCAGCTCTGGGACAACCGATATAGTCGGCTACACCTTC
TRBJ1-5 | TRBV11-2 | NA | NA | CASSLEGISNQPQHF | TGTGCCAGCAGCTTAGAGGGGATTAGCAATCAGCCCCAGCATTTT
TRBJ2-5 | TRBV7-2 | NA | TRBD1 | CASSLVFGTGEETQYF | TGTGCCAGCAGCTTAGTATTCGGGACAGGGGAAGAGACCCAGTACTTC
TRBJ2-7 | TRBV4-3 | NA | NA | CASSQDRGAWYEQYF | TGCGCCAGCAGCCAAGATCGGGGGGCCTGGTACGAGCAGTACTTC
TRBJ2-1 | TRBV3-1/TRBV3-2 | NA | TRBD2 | CASSLAGLAASNEQFF | TGTGCCAGCAGCCTCGCGGGACTAGCGGCTTCCAATGAGCAGTTCTTC
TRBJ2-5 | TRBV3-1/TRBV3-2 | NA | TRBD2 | CASSRGAGESLETQYF | TGTGCCAGCAGCCGAGGAGCGGGAGAGAGTCTCGAGACCCAGTACTTC
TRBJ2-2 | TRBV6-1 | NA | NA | CASSEAETRELFF | TGTGCCAGCAGTGAAGCGGAGACGAGGGAGCTGTTTTTT
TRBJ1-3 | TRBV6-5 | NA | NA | CASSNINTIYF | TGTGCCAGCAGTAATATTAACACCATATATTTT
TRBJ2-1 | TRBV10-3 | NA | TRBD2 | CAISESAIRAGPGIEQFF | TGTGCCATCAGTGAGTCGGCGATTCGAGCGGGGCCTGGGATTGAGCAGTTCTTC
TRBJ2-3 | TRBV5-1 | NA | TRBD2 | CARSLGGGGPDTQYF | TGCGCCCGCAGCTTGGGCGGGGGGGGCCCAGATACGCAGTATTTT
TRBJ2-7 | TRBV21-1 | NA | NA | CASSKGGTRTPYEQYF | TGTGCCAGCAGCAAAGGTGGTACCCGAACCCCCTACGAGCAGTACTTC
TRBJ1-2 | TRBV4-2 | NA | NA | CASSQGSMPYGYTF | TGTGCCAGCAGCCAAGGTTCTATGCCCTATGGCTACACCTTC
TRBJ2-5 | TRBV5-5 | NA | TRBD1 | CASSSTGGNWETQYF | TGTGCCAGCAGCTCGACAGGGGGAAATTGGGAGACCCAGTACTTC
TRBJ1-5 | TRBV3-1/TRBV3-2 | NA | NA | CASTQTGSNQPQHF | TGTGCCAGCACCCAGACTGGAAGCAATCAGCCCCAGCATTTT
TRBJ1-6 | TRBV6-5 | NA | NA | CASSLGLFYNSPLHF | TGTGCCAGCAGCCTGGGACTATTTTATAATTCACCCCTCCACTTT
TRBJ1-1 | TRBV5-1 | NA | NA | CASSPATGNTEAFF | TGCGCCAGCAGTCCGGCGACAGGGAACACTGAAGCTTTCTTT
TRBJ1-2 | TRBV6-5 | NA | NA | CASRKPGARGYTF | TGTGCCAGCAGGAAACCAGGGGCTCGTGGCTACACCTTC
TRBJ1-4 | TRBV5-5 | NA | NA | CASSSGQLNEKLFF | TGTGCCAGCAGCTCTGGGCAGTTGAATGAAAAACTGTTTTTT
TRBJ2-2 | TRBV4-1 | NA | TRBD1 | CASSQWTGGNTGELFF | TGCGCCAGCAGCCAGTGGACAGGGGGCAACACCGGGGAGCTGTTTTTT
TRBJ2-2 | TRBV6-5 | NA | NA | CASSSRGPNTGELFF | TGTGCCAGCAGTTCGCGGGGGCCGAACACCGGGGAGCTGTTTTTT
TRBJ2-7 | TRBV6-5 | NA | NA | CASRQKTSSYEQYF | TGTGCCAGCAGGCAGAAGACCAGCTCCTACGAGCAGTACTTC
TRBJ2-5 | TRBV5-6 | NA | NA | CASSLEGSQETQYF | TGTGCCAGCAGCTTGGAGGGGAGCCAAGAGACCCAGTACTTC
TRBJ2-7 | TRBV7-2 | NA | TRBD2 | CASSSASGRAYEQYF | TGTGCCAGCAGCTCTGCTAGCGGGAGGGCCTACGAGCAGTACTTC
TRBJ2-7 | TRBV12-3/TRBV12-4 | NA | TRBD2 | CATRTSGSYEQYF | TGTGCCACCCGGACTAGCGGGAGCTACGAGCAGTACTTC
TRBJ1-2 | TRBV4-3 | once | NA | CASSQVGGGGDYGYTF | TGCGCCAGCAGCCAAGTCGGTGGGGGTGGCGACTATGGCTACACCTTC
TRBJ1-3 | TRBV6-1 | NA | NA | CASSEARLGATGNTIYF | TGTGCCAGCAGTGAGGCCCGTCTGGGGGCAACTGGAAACACCATATATTTT
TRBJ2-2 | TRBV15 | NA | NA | CATSYAAGELFF | TGTGCCACCTCCTATGCTGCCGGGGAGCTGTTTTTT
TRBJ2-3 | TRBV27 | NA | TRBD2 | CASSSAGLAGGGTDTQYF | TGTGCCAGCAGTTCCGCCGGACTAGCGGGAGGTGGCACAGATACGCAGTATTTT
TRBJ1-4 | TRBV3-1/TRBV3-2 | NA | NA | CASSRRRAGNEKLFF | TGTGCCAGCAGCCGCAGGAGGGCTGGTAATGAAAAACTGTTTTTT
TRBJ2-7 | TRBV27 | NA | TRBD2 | CASSHDSSGSGEQYF | TGTGCCAGCAGTCACGACTCCAGCGGGAGTGGCGAGCAGTACTTC
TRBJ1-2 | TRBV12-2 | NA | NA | CASRLKGRDRVNYGYTF | TGTGCAAGTCGCTTAAAGGGTAGGGACAGGGTTAACTATGGCTACACCTTC
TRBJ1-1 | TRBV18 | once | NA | CAIRPAANTEAFF | TGTGCCATCCGCCCAGCGGCGAACACTGAAGCTTTCTTT
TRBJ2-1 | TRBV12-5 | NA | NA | CASGLGLGYNEQFF | TGTGCTAGTGGTTTGGGCCTAGGCTACAATGAGCAGTTCTTC
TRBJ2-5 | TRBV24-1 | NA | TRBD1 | CATSDVPGQGGTQYF | TGTGCCACCAGTGATGTTCCGGGACAGGGCGGGACCCAGTACTTC
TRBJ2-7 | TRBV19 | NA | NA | CAPKRACYEQYF | TGTGCTCCTAAGCGGGCGTGCTACGAGCAGTACTTC
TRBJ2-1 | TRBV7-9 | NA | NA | CASSLARSWFF | TGTGCCAGCAGCCTAGCCAGGAGTTGGTTCTTC
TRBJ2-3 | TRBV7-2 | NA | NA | CASSRRGSTDTQYF | TGTGCCAGCAGCCGGCGGGGCAGCACAGATACGCAGTATTTT
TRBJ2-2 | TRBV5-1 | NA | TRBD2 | CASSGGTTTGELFF | TGCGCCAGCAGCGGAGGGACTACCACCGGGGAGCTGTTTTTT
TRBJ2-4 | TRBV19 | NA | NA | CASSMGVENIQYF | TGTGCCAGTAGTATGGGGGTGGAAAACATTCAGTACTTC
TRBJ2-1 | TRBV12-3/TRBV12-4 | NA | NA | CASRARNNEQFF | TGTGCCTCACGAGCTAGAAACAATGAGCAGTTCTTC
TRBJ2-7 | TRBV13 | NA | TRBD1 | CASSLRPGTGGYVSYEQYF | TGTGCCAGCAGCCTCCGTCCCGGGACAGGGGGCTACGTGTCCTACGAGCAGTACTTC
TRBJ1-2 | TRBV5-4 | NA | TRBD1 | CASRRGQGARDYGYTF | TGTGCCAGCAGAAGGGGACAGGGGGCTCGGGACTATGGCTACACCTTC
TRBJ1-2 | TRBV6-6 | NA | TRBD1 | CATYLGQGAGYTF | TGTGCCACTTATTTGGGACAGGGGGCTGGCTACACCTTC
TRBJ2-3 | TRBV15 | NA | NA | CATGQERDTQYF | TGTGCCACCGGGCAGGAGAGGGATACGCAGTATTTT
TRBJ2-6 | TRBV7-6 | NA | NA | CASSLAGRSGANVLTF | TGTGCCAGCAGCTTAGCAGGTCGCTCTGGGGCCAACGTCCTGACTTTC
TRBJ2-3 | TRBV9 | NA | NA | CASSVVPGDTQYF | TGTGCCAGCAGCGTAGTACCGGGGGATACGCAGTATTTT
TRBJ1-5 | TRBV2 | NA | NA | CASSGGQPQHF | TGTGCCAGCAGTGGTGGACAGCCCCAGCATTTT
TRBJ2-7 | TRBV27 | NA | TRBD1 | CASSSDRDRGYEQYF | TGTGCCAGCAGCTCAGACCGGGACAGGGGATACGAGCAGTACTTC
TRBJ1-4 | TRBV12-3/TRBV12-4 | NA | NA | CASSLMSAEKLFF | TGTGCCAGCAGTTTAATGAGCGCTGAAAAACTGTTTTTT